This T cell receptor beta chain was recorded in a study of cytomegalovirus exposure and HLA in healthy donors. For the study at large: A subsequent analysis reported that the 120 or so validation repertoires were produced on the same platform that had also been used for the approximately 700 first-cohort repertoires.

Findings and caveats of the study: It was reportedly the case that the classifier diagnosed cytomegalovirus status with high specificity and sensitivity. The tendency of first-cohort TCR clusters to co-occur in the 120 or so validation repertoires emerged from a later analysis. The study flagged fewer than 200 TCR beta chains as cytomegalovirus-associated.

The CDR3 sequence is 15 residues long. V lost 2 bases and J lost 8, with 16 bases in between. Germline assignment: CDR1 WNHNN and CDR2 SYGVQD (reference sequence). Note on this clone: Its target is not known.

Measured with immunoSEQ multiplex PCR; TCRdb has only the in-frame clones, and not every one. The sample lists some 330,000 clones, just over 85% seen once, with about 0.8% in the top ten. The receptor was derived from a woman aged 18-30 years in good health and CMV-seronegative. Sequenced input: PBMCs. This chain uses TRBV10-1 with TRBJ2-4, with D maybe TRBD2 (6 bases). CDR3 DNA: TGCGCCAGCAGTGAGACCGGGACTCCGGTTGACATTCAGTACTTC. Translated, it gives CASSETGTPVDIQYF.